In its sample, the clone carrying this TCR beta chain was seen many times. At one end, the junction sequence differs from germline, possibly due to a read error. Germline V gene data show CDR1 as DFQATT and CDR2 as SNEGSKA (reference sequence). This CDR3 has 15 residues. This sample is drawn from a study of CDR3 diversity in severe acne. TCRdb re-called the PCR reads with MiXCR, one entry per CDR3 protein. Of around 94,000 distinct CDR3 sequences listed, around 53% are singletons. This clonotype was sampled from a male donor with acne. The sequencing input was blood. The chain has TRBV20-1 and TRBJ2-1, with TRBD1 matching 9 bases. CDR3 bases: TGCAGTGCTCGCCTTTACGGACAGGGGAATCTCCCCCCCCTATTC. It encodes CSARLYGQGNLPPLF.